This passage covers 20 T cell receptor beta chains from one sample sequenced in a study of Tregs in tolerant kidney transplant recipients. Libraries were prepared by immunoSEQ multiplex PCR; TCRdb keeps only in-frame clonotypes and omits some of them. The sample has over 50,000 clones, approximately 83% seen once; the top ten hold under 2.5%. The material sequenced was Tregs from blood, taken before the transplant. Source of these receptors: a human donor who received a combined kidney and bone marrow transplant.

CDR3 sequence (DNA): TGTGCCAGCTCGGCAGGGACCCACGAGCAGTACTTC. As protein: CASSAGTHEQYF. This chain uses TRBV18 with TRBJ2-7; D is tentatively TRBD1 or TRBD2 (5 bases each). CDR1 and CDR2 (germline): KGHSH, LQKENI. V was clipped by 6 bases and J by 5 bases, with 11 bases between them. The CDR3 totals 12 residues.

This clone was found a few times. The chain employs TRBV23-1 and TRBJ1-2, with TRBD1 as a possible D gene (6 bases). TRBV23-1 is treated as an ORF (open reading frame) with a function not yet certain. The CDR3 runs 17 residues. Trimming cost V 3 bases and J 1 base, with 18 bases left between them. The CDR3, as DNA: TGCGCCAGCAGTCATCCCCGGGACACCCAAATTAACTATGGCTACACCTTC. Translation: CASSHPRDTQINYGYTF.

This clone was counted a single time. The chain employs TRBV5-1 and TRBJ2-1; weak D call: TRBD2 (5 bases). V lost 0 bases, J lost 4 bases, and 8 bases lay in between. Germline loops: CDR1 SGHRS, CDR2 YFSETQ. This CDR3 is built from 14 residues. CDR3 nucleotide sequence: TGCGCCAGCAGCTTGGGGACGGGGTACAATGAGCAGTTCTTC. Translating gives CASSLGTGYNEQFF.

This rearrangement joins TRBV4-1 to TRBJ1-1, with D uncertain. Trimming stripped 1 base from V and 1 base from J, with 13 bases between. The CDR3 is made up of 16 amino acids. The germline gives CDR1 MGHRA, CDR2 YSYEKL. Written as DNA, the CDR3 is TGCGCCAGCAGCCAAGTTTGGGGTCGCGAGAACACTGAAGCTTTCTTT. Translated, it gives CASSQVWGRENTEAFF.

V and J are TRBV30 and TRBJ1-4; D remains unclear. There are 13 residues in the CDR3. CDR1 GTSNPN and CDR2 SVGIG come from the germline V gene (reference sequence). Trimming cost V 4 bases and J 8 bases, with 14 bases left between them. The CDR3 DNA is TGTGCCTGGAAGCGACACCCGGGGGAAAAACTGTTTTTT. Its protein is CAWKRHPGEKLFF.

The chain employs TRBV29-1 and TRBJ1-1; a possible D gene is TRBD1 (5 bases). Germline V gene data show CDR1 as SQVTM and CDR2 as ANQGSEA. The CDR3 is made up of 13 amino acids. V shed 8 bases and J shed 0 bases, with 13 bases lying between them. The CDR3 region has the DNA TGCAGCTGGGGGGAGGGCCTGAACACTGAAGCTTTCTTT. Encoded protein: CSWGEGLNTEAFF.

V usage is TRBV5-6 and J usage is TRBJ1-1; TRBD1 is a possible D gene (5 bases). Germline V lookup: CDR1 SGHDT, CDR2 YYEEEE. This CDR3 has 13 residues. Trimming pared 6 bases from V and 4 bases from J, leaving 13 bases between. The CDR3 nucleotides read TGTGCCAGCAACACTGGGGGGGGCACTGAAGCTTTCTTT. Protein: CASNTGGGTEAFF.

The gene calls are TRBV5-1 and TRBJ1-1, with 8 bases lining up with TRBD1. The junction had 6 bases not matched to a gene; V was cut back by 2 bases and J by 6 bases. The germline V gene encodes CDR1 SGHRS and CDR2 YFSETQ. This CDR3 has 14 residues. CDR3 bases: TGCGCCAGCAGCTTAGGACAGGGAGCCCCTGAAGCTTTCTTT. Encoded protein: CASSLGQGAPEAFF.

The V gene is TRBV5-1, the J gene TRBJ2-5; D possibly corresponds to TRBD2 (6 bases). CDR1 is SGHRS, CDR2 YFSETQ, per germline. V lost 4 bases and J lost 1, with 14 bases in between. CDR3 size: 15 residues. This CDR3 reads CASSPGRSGQETQYF. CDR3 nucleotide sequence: TGCGCCAGCAGCCCTGGACGTAGCGGCCAAGAGACCCAGTACTTC.

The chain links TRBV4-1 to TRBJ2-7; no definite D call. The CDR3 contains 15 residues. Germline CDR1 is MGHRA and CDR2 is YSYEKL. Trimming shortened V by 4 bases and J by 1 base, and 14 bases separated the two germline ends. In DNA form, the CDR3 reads TGCGCCAGCAGCCGAGAACGGACGGTATCCTACGAGCAGTACTTC. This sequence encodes CASSRERTVSYEQYF.

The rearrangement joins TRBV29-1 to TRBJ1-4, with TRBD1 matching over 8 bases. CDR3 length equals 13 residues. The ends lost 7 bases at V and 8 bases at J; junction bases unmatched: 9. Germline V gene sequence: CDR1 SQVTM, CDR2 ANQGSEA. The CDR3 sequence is CSAYGQGDEKLFF. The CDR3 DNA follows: TGCAGCGCTTATGGACAGGGAGACGAAAAACTGTTTTTT.

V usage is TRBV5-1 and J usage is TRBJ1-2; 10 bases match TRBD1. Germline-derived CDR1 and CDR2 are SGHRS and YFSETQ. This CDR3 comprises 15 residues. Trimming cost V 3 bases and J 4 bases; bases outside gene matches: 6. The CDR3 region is CASSSTRTGGYGYTF. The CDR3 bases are TGCGCCAGCAGCTCGACCAGGACAGGGGGCTATGGCTACACCTTC.

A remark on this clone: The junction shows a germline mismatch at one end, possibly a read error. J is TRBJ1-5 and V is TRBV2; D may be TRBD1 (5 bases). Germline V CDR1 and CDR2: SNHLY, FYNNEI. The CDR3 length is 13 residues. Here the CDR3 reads CTSKGARNQPQHF. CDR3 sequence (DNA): TGTACCAGCAAAGGGGCCCGGAATCAGCCCCAGCATTTT.

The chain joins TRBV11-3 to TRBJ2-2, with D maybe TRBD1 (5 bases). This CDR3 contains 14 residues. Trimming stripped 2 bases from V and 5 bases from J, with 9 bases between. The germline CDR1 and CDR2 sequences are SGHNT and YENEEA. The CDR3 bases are TGTGCCAGCAGCTTATTAAGGGGTACCGGGGAGCTGTTTTTT. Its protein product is CASSLLRGTGELFF.

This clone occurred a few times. The CDR3 reads CASSTGTGDGTDTQYF. The CDR3 DNA reads TGCGCCAGCAGTACCGGGACAGGGGATGGCACAGATACGCAGTATTTT. V and J are TRBV5-1 and TRBJ2-3; 10 positions match TRBD1. Germline V lookup: CDR1 SGHRS, CDR2 YFSETQ. Germline trimming cut 5 bases from V and 1 base from J; bases unmatched to any gene: 7. This CDR3 has 16 residues.

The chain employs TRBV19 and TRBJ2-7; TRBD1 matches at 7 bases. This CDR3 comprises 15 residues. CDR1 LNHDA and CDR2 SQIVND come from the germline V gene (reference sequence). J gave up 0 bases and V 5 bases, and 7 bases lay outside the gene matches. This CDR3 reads CASSRGRGFSYEQYF. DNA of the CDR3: TGTGCCAGTAGTCGGGGCAGGGGGTTCTCCTACGAGCAGTACTTC.

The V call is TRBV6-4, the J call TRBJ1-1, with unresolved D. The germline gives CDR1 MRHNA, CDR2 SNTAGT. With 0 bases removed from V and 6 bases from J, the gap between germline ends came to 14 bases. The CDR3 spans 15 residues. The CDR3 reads CASSDSNPKRAEAFF. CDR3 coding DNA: TGTGCCAGCAGTGACTCCAATCCGAAGAGGGCTGAAGCTTTCTTT.

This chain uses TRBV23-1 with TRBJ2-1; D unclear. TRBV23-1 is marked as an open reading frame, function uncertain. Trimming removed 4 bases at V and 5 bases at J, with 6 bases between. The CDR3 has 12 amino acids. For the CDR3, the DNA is TGCGCCAGCAGTCGAAAAGACAATGAGCAGTTCTTC. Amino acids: CASSRKDNEQFF.

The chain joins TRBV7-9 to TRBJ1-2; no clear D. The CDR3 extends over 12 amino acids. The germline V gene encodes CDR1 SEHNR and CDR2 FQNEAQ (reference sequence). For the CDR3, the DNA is TGTGCGATATACGGGGAGCTTTATGGCTACACCTTC. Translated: CAIYGELYGYTF.

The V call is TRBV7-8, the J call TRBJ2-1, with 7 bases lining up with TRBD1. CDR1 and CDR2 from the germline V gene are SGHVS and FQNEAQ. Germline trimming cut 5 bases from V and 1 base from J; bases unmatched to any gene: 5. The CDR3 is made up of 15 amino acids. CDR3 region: CASSDRDGSYNEQFF. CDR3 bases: TGTGCCAGCAGCGACAGGGACGGGTCCTACAATGAGCAGTTCTTC.